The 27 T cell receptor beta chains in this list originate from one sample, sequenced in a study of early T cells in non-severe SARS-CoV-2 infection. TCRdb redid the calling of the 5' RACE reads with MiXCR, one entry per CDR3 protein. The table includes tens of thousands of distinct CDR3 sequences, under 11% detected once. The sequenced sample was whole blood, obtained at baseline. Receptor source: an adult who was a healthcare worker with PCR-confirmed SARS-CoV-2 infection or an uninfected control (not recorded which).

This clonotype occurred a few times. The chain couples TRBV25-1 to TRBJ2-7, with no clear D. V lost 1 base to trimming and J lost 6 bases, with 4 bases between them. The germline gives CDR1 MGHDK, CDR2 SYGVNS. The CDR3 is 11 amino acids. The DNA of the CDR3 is TGTGCCAGCAGTGAATCGGGCGAGCAGTACTTC. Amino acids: CASSESGEQYF.

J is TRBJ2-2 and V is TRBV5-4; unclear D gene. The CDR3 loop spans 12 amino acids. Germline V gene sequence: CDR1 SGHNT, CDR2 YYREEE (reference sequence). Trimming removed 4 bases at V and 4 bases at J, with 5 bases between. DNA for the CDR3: TGTGCCAGCAGCCAAATCACCGGGGAGCTGTTTTTT. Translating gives CASSQITGELFF.

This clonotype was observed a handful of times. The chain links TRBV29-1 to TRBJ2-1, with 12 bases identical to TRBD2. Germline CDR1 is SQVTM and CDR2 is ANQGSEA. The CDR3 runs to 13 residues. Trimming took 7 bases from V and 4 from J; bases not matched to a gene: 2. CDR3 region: CSAGLAGYNEQFF. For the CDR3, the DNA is TGCAGCGCCGGACTAGCGGGGTACAATGAGCAGTTCTTC.

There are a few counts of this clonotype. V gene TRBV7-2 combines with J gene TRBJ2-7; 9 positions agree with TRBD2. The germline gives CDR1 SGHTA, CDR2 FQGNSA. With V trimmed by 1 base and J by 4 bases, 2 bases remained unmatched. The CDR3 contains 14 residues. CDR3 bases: TGTGCCAGCAGCTTAGACAGCGGGAGGTACGAGCAGTACTTC. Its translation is CASSLDSGRYEQYF.

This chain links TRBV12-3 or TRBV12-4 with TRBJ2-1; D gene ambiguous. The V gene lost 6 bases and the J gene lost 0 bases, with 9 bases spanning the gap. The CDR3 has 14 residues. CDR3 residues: CASSLTFSYNEQFF. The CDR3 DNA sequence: TGTGCCAGCAGCCTAACTTTCTCCTACAATGAGCAGTTCTTC.

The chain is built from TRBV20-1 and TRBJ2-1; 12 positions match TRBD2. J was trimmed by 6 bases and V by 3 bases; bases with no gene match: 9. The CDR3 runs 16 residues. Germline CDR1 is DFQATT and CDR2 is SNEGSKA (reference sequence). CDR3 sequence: CSASPFLAGGPNEQFF. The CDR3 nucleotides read TGCAGTGCTAGTCCCTTTCTAGCGGGAGGGCCCAATGAGCAGTTCTTC.

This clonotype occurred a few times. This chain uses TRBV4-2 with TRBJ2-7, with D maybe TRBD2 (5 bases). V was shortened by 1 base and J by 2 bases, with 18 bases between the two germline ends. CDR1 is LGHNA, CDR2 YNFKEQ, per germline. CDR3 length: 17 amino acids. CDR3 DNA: TGTGCCAGCAGCCAAGTTGAACGGCAGACCGGGACCTACGAGCAGTACTTC. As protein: CASSQVERQTGTYEQYF.

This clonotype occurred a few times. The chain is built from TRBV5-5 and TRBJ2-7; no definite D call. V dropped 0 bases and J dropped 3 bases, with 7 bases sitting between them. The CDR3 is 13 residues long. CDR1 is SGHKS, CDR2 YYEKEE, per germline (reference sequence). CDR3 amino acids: CASSLGDRYEQYF. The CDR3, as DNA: TGTGCCAGCAGCTTGGGCGATCGCTACGAGCAGTACTTC.

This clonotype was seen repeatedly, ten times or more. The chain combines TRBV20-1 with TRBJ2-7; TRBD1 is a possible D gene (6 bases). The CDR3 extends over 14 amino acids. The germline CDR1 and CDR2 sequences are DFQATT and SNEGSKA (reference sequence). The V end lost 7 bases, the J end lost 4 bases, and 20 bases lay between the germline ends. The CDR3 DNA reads TGCAGTGTTGAAGACCCAGGGGCTTCATACGAGCAGTACTTC. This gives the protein CSVEDPGASYEQYF.

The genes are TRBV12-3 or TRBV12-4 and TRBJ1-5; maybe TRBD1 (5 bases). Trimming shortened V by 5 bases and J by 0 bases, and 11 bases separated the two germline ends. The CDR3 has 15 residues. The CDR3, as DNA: TGTGCCAGCAGTGCGGGACGGCTTAGCAATCAGCCCCAGCATTTT. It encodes CASSAGRLSNQPQHF.

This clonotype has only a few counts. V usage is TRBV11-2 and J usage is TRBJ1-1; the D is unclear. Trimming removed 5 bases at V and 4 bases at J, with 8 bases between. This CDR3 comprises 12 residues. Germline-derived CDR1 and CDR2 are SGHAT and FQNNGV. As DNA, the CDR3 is TGTGCCAGCAGCCGAGAGTTCACTGAAGCTTTCTTT. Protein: CASSREFTEAFF.

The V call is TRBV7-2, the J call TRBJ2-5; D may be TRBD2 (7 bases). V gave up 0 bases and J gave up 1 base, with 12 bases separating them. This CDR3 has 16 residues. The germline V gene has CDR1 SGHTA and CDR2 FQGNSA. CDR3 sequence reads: CASSLAGGRGQETQYF. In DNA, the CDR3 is TGTGCCAGCAGCTTAGCGGGGGGGCGAGGCCAAGAGACCCAGTACTTC.

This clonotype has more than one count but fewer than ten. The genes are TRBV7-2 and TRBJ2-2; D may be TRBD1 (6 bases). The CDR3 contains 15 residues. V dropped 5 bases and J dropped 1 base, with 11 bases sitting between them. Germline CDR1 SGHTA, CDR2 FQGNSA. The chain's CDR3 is CASSRDTKNTGELFF. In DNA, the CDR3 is TGTGCCAGCAGCCGGGACACGAAGAACACCGGGGAGCTGTTTTTT.

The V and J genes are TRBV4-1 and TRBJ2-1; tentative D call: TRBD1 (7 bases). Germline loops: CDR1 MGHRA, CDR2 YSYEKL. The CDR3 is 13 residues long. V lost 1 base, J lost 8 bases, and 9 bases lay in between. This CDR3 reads CASSQVRGDEQFF. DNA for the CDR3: TGCGCCAGCAGCCAAGTCAGGGGGGATGAGCAGTTCTTC.

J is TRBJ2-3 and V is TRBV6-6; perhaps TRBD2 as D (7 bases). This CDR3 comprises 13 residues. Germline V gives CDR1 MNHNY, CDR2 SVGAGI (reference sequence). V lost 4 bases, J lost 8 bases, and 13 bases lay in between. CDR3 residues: CASSWEGGTTQYF. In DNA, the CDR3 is TGTGCCAGCAGTTGGGAGGGGGGTACTACGCAGTATTTT.

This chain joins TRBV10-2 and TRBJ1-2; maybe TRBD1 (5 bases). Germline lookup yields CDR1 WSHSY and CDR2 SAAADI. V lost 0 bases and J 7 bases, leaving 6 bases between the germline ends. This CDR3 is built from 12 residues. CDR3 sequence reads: CASSESGLGYTF. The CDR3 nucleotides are TGCGCCAGCAGTGAGTCGGGGCTTGGCTACACCTTC.

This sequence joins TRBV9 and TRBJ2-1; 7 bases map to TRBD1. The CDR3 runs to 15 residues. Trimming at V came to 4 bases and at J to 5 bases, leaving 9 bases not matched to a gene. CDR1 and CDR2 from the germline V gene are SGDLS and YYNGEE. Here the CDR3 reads CASSTTGQPDNEQFF. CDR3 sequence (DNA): TGTGCCAGCAGCACAACGGGACAGCCTGACAATGAGCAGTTCTTC. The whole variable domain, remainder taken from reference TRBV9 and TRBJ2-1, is DSGVTQTPKHLITATGQRVTLRCSPRSGDLSVYWYQQSLDQGLQFLIQYYNGEERAKGNILERFSAQQFPDLHSELNLSSLELGDSALYFCASSTTGQPDNEQFFGPGTRLTVL.

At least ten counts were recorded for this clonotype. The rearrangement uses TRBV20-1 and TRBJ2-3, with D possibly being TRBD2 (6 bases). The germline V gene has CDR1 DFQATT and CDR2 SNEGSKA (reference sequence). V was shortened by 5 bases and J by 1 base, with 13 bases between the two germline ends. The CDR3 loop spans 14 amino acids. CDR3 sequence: CSADGSRGTDTQYF. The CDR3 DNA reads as TGCAGTGCTGACGGGAGTCGCGGCACAGATACGCAGTATTTT.

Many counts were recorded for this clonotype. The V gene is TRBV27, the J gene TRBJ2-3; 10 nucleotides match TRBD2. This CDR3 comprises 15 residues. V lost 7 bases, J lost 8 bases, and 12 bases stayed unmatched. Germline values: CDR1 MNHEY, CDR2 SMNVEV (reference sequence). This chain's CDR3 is CASTKLAGSSSTQYF. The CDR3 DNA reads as TGTGCCAGCACCAAACTAGCGGGGTCCAGTAGTACGCAGTATTTT.

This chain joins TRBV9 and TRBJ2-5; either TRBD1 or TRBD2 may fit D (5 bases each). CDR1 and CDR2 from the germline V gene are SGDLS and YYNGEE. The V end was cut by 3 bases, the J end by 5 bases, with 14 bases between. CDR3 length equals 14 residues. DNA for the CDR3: TGTGCCAGCAGCGCCGGACCGGGGCTGGAGACCCAGTACTTC. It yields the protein CASSAGPGLETQYF.

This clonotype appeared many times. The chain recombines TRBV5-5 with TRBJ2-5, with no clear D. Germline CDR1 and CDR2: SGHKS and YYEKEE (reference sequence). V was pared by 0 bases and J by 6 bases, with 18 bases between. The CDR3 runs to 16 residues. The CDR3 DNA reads TGTGCCAGCAGCTTGGGATTCAGCCCTCTCAGCAAGACCCAGTACTTC. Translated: CASSLGFSPLSKTQYF.

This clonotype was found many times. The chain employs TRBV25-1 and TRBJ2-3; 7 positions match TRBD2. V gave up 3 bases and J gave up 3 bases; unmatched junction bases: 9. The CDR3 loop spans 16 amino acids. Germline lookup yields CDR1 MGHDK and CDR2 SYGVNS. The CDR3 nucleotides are TGTGCCAGCAGTGACACAGGTCGGGGGGAAACAGATACGCAGTATTTT. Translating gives CASSDTGRGETDTQYF. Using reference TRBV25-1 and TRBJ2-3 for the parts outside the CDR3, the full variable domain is EADIYQTPRYLVIGTGKKITLECSQTMGHDKMYWYQQDPGMELHLIHYSYGVNSTEKGDLSSESTVSRIRTEHFPLTLESARPSHTSQYLCASSDTGRGETDTQYFGPGTRLTVL.

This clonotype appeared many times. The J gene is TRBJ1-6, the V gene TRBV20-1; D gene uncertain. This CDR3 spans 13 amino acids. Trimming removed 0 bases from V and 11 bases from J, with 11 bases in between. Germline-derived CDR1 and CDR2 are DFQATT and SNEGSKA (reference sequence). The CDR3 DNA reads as TGCAGTGCTAGAGATCCCACCTCGCCACCCCTCCACTTT. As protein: CSARDPTSPPLHF.

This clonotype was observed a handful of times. The DNA for the CDR3 is TGTGCCAGCAGCCCTTGGACAGGGGCTGAAAAACTGTTTTTT. Translated, it gives CASSPWTGAEKLFF. The chain is built from TRBV7-8 and TRBJ1-4; TRBD1 matches at 9 bases. CDR1 is SGHVS and CDR2 is FQNEAQ in the germline V gene. The CDR3 is made up of 14 amino acids. Trimming took 5 bases from V and 7 from J; bases not matched to a gene: 5.

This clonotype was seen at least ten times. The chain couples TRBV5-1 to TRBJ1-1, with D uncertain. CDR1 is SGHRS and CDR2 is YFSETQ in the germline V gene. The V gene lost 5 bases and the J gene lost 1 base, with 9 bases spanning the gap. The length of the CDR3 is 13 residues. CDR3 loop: CASRLRTNTEAFF. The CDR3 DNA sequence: TGCGCCAGCAGGCTCAGGACGAACACTGAAGCTTTCTTT.

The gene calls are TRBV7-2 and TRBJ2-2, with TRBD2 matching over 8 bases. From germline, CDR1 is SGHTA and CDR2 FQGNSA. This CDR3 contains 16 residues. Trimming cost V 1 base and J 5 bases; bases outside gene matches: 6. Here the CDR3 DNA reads TGTGCCAGCAGCTTAGGCTCGGGACTAGGAACCGGGGAGCTGTTTTTT. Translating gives CASSLGSGLGTGELFF.

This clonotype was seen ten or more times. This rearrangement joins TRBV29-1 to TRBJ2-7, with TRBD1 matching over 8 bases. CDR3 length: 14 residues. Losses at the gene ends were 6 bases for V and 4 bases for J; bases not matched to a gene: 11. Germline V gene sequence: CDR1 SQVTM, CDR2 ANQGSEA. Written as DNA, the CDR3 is TGCAGCGTACTTAGGGCAGGGGGCAGGTACGAGCAGTACTTC. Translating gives CSVLRAGGRYEQYF.